The clone carrying this T cell receptor beta chain appeared once. This record comes from a study of T cells after somatic rescue of genetic block. Trimming took 3 bases from V and 5 from J, leaving 16 bases between them. This CDR3 region has 15 residues. Repertoires were generated with immunoSEQ multiplex PCR, while TCRdb's copy carries only in-frame clones and drops some. There are 55,000 to 75,000 clones in the sample; less than 95% occur only once, and 2.9% lies in the top ten. The chain recombines TRBV23-1 with TRBJ2-5; possibly TRBD1 for D (6 bases). TRBV23-1 is marked as an open reading frame, function uncertain. The source is a man aged 40-49 years. Sequenced material: peripheral blood mononuclear cells (PBMCs). The CDR3 here is CASSHPDSSRETQYF. In nucleotides, the CDR3 is TGCGCCAGCAGTCATCCGGACAGTTCCCGGGAGACCCAGTACTTC.